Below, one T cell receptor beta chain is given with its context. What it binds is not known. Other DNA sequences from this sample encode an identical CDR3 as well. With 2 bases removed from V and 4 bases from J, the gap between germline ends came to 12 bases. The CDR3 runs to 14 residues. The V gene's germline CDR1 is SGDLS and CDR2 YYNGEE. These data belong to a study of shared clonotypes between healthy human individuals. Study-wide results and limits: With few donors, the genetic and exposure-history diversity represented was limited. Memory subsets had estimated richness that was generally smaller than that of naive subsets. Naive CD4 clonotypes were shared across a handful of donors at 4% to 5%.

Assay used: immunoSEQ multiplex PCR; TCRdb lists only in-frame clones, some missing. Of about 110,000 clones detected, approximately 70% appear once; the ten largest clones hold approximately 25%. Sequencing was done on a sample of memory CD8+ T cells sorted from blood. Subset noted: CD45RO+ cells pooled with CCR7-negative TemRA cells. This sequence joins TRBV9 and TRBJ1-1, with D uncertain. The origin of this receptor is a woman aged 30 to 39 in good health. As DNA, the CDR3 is TGTGCCAGCAGCGTTTCGTGGGGTTCCACTGAAGCTTTCTTT. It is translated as CASSVSWGSTEAFF.